This TCR beta chain was recorded in a study of OX40 agonist ivuxolimab in advanced cancers. Study at large: An anti-OX40 (CD134) antibody with agonistic activity, ivuxolimab, was administered to patients. A diagnosis of hepatocellular carcinoma, melanoma, renal cell or head and neck cancer was present in dose-escalation patients. Those enrolled were 82.7% male, with a mean age of around 58 years and ages from 23 to 79.

Here immunoSEQ multiplex PCR was the method, and the copy in TCRdb shows in-frame clones only, minus some. The sample has 82,000 or so clones, about 93% seen once. The CDR3 consists of 15 residues. Germline CDR1 is KGHSH and CDR2 is LQKENI. The V gene lost 6 bases and the J gene lost 2 bases, with 16 bases spanning the gap. This sequence joins TRBV18 and TRBJ2-5; weak D call: TRBD1 (6 bases). The clonotype was recovered from an adult with an advanced solid tumor such as melanoma, head and neck, liver or kidney cancer. The starting material was CD4+ or CD8+ T cells sorted from blood, obtained in a trial of the OX40 agonist ivuxolimab. The CDR3 bases are TGTGCCAGCTCGTCGACGACAGGATTTCAAGAGACCCAGTACTTC. This encodes CASSSTTGFQETQYF.